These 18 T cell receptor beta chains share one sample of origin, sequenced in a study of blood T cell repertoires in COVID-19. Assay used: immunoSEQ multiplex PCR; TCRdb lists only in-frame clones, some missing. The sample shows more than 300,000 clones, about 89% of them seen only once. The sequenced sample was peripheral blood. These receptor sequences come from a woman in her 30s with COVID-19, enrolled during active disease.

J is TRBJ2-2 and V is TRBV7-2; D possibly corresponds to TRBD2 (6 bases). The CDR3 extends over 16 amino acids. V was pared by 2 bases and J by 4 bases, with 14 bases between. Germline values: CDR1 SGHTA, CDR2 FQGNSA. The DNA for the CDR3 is TGTGCCAGCAGCTTACAACCCGCGGGATTCACCGGGGAGCTGTTTTTT. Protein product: CASSLQPAGFTGELFF.

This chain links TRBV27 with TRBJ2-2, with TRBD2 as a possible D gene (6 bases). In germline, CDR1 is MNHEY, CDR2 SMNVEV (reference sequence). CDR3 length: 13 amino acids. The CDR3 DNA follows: TGTGTCCGAGGAGGGGAATTCACCGGGGAGCTGTTTTTT. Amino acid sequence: CVRGGEFTGELFF.

CDR3 in amino acids: CASSSGLAGDEQFF. CDR3 nucleotide sequence: TGTGCCAGCAGCTCGGGACTAGCGGGAGATGAGCAGTTCTTC. The gene calls are TRBV7-3 and TRBJ2-1; 14 nucleotides match TRBD2. This CDR3 spans 14 amino acids. With V trimmed by 4 bases and J by 8 bases, 1 base remained unmatched. Germline V gene lookup returns CDR1 SGHTA and CDR2 FQGTGA. The full variable domain, with the rest looked up from reference TRBV7-3 and TRBJ2-1, is GAGVSQTPSNKVTEKGKYVELRCDPISGHTALYWYRQSLGQGPEFLIYFQGTGAADDSGLPNDRFFAVRPEGSVSTLKIQRTERGDSAVYLCASSSGLAGDEQFFGPGTRLTVL.

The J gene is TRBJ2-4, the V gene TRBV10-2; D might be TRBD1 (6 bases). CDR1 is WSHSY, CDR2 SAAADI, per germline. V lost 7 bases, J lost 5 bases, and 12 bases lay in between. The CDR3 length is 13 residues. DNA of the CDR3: TGCGCCAGCACCCGGACAGAAGAAAACATTCAGTACTTC. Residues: CASTRTEENIQYF.

The CDR3 here is CASSTGTPGGNEQFF. CDR3 in DNA: TGTGCCAGCAGTACCGGGACACCCGGCGGCAATGAGCAGTTCTTC. The rearrangement links TRBV6-6 to TRBJ2-1; maybe TRBD1 (6 bases). Germline values: CDR1 MNHNY, CDR2 SVGAGI (reference sequence). This CDR3 comprises 15 residues. Trimming removed 5 bases at V and 6 bases at J, with 17 bases between.

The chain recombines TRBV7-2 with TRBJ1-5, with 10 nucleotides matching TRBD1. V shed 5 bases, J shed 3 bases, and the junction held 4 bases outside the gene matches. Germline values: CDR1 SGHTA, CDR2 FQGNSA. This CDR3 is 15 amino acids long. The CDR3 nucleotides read TGTGCCAGCAGCCTTGGACAGGGGGTCAATCAGCCCCAGCATTTT. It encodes CASSLGQGVNQPQHF.

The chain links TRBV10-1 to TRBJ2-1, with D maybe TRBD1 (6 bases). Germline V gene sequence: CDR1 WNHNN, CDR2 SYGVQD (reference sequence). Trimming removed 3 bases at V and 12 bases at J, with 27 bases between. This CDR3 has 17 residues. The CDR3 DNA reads TGCGCCAGCAGTGACCCGGTAGGACAGCCCTTTGGAAGTGGGCAGTTCTTC. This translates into CASSDPVGQPFGSGQFF.

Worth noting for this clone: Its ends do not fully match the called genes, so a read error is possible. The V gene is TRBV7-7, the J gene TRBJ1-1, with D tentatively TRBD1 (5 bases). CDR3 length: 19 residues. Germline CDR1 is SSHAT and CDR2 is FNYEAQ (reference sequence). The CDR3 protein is CASSSKKVGARQLNTEAFF. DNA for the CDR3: TGTGCTAGCAGCTCCAAAAAGGTCGGCGCGCGACAGCTTAACACTGAAGCTTTCTTT. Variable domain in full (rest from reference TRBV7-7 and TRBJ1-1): GAGVSQSPRYKVTKRGQDVTLRCDPISSHATLYWYQQALGQGPEFLTYFNYEAQPDKSGLPSDRFSAERPEGSISTLTIQRTEQRDSAMYRCASSSKKVGARQLNTEAFFGQGTRLTVV.

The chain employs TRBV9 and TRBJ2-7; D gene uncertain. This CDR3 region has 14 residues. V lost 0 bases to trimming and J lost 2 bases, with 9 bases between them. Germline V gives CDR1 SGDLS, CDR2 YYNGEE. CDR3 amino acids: CASSVGGITYEQYF. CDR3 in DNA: TGTGCCAGCAGCGTAGGCGGAATTACCTACGAGCAGTACTTC.

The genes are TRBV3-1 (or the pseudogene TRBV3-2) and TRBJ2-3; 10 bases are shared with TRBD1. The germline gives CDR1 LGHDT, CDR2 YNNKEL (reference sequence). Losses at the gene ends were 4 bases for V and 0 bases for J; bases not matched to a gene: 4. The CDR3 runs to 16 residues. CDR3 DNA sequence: TGTGCCAGCAGCCGGAGGACAGGGGGTAGCACAGATACGCAGTATTTT. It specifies CASSRRTGGSTDTQYF.

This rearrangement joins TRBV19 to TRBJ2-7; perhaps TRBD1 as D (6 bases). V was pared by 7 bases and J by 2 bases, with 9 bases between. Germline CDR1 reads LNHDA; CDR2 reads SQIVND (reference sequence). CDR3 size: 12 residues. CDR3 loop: CASTRGTYEQYF. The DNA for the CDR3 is TGTGCCAGTACGAGGGGGACCTACGAGCAGTACTTC.

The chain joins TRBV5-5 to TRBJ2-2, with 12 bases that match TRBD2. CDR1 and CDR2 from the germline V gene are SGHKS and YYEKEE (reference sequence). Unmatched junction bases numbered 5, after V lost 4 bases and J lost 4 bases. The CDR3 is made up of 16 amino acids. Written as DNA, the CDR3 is TGTGCCAGCAGCAGACTAGCGGGGGTAGGCACCGGGGAGCTGTTTTTT. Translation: CASSRLAGVGTGELFF.

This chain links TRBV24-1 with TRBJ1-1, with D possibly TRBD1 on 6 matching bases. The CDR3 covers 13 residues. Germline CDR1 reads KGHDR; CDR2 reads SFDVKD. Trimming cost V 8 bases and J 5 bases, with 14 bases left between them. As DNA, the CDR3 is TGTGCCACCACCTCAGGGAGGGGGACTGAAGCTTTCTTT. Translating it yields CATTSGRGTEAFF.

The DNA for the CDR3 is TGTGCCAGCAGCCGGACTAGCGGGAAAGGAAGCTCCTACAATGAGCAGTTCTTC. Protein product: CASSRTSGKGSSYNEQFF. This chain joins TRBV3-1 (or the pseudogene TRBV3-2) and TRBJ2-1; TRBD2 aligns across 12 bases. Germline V gene data show CDR1 as LGHDT and CDR2 as YNNKEL (reference sequence). This CDR3 contains 18 residues. The V gene end was trimmed by 4 bases and the J gene end by 0 bases; junction bases not matched to a gene: 7.

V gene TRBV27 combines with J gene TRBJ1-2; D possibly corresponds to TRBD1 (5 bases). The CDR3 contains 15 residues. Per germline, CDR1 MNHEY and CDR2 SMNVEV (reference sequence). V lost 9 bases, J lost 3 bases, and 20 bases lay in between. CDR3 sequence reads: CARNGGKGPHYGYTF. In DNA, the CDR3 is TGTGCCAGGAATGGGGGGAAGGGTCCGCACTATGGCTACACCTTC.

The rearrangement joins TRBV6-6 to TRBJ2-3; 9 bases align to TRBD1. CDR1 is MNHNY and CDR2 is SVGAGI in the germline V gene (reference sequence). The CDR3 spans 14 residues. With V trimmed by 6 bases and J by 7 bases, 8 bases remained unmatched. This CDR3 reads CASRRDRVLYTQYF. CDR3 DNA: TGTGCCAGCAGAAGGGACAGGGTTTTGTATACGCAGTATTTT.

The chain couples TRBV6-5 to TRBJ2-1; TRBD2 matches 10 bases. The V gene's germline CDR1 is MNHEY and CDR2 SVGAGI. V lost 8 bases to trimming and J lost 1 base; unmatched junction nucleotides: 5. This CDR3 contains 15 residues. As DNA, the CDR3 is TGTGCCAGCGGGAGGACTAGCGGTTCCTACAATGAGCAGTTCTTC. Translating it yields CASGRTSGSYNEQFF.

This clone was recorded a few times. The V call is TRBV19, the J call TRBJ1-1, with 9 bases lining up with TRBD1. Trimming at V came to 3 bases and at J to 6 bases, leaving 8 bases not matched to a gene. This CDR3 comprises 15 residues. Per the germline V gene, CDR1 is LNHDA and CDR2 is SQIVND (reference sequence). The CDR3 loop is CASSIPGTGTPEAFF. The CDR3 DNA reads TGTGCCAGTAGTATCCCTGGGACAGGGACCCCTGAAGCTTTCTTT. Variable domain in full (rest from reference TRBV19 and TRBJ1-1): DGGITQSPKYLFRKEGQNVTLSCEQNLNHDAMYWYRQDPGQGLRLIYYSQIVNDFQKGDIAEGYSVSREKKESFPLTVTSAQKNPTAFYLCASSIPGTGTPEAFFGQGTRLTVV.